Reported below is one TCR beta chain. This CDR3 is 15 amino acids long. Germline lookup yields CDR1 MNHEY and CDR2 SVGAGI. J lost 8 bases, V lost 6 bases, and 14 bases had no gene match. This entry belongs to a study of blood T cell repertoires in COVID-19. Across the whole study: Sources were T cells, B-cell-depleted T cells, or PBMCs; the material itself was cDNA or gDNA.

Per the original methods: Using reference gene primer amplification, nucleated cell counts were estimated. Libraries were prepared by immunoSEQ multiplex PCR; TCRdb keeps only in-frame clonotypes and omits some of them. The D gene and trimming were derived from the DNA, and the V and J assignments and clone size from that table. The sample lists under 300,000 clones, around 90% occurring once. The sequencing sample was made of peripheral blood. The receptor was derived from a young man with COVID-19, enrolled during active disease. V and J are TRBV6-5 and TRBJ2-5, with 8 bases lining up with TRBD1. The CDR3 DNA reads as TGTGCCAGCAGCCGCGCCTCGGACAGGGCAGAAACCCAGTACTTC. It translates to CASSRASDRAETQYF.